The 26 T cell receptor beta chains in this list originate from one sample, sequenced in a study of T-cell memory formation after mild COVID-19. MiXCR was run by TCRdb on the 5' RACE reads, yielding one entry per CDR3 protein. The data contain roughly 560,000 distinct CDR3 sequences, over 20% of them seen just once; the ten biggest clones take up approximately 12%. Specimen: PBMCs or a T cell subset sorted from them (not recorded which). These receptors were obtained from an adult woman who had mild COVID-19 (a few samples of this study predate the infection). Cell type and time point are not known.

This clonotype was counted only a few times. The chain carries TRBV19 and TRBJ1-1; the D gene is possibly TRBD1 (5 bases). The germline gives CDR1 LNHDA, CDR2 SQIVND (reference sequence). This CDR3 is 13 amino acids long. Deletions cut 3 bases from V and 4 bases from J, with 9 bases between. Here the CDR3 reads CASSMGEGTEAFF. The DNA of the CDR3 is TGTGCCAGTAGTATGGGGGAGGGCACTGAAGCTTTCTTT.

CDR3 sequence: CASRVRPQDYEQYF. The DNA for the CDR3 is TGTGCCAGCAGGGTCCGACCACAGGACTACGAGCAGTACTTC. The V gene is TRBV2, the J gene TRBJ2-7, with D tentatively TRBD1 (5 bases). This CDR3 has 14 amino acids. V lost 6 bases and J 3 bases, leaving 15 bases between the germline ends. Germline-derived CDR1 and CDR2 are SNHLY and FYNNEI.

V is TRBV9 and J is TRBJ1-1; 7 bases map to TRBD1. Trimming removed 4 bases from V and 5 bases from J; junction bases left unmatched: 11. The CDR3 length is 15 residues. Germline CDR1 reads SGDLS; CDR2 reads YYNGEE. This chain's CDR3 is CASSPRQGSGTEAFF. CDR3 DNA sequence: TGTGCCAGCAGCCCCCGACAGGGTAGCGGTACTGAAGCTTTCTTT.

This rearrangement joins TRBV7-2 to TRBJ2-5; D is perhaps TRBD2 (5 bases). CDR1 is SGHTA, CDR2 FQGNSA, per germline. The length of the CDR3 is 14 residues. The V end lost 5 bases, the J end lost 5 bases, and 15 bases lay between the germline ends. The CDR3 coding sequence is TGTGCCAGCAGCAGAGAGCAGGCGGGCGAGACCCAGTACTTC. Translating it yields CASSREQAGETQYF.

This clonotype was picked up a small number of times. This sequence joins TRBV6-6 and TRBJ1-1, with TRBD1 matching 7 bases. Germline loops: CDR1 MNHNY, CDR2 SVGAGI (reference sequence). This CDR3 comprises 12 residues. Trimming at V came to 8 bases and at J to 7 bases, leaving 7 bases not matched to a gene. CDR3 protein: CASAQGRGEAFF. CDR3 coding DNA: TGTGCCAGCGCACAGGGGAGGGGTGAAGCTTTCTTT.

The V gene is TRBV3-1, the J gene TRBJ2-5, with TRBD1 identical over 9 bases. CDR3 length equals 16 residues. Losses at the gene ends were 3 bases for V and 5 bases for J; bases not matched to a gene: 10. Germline assignment: CDR1 LGHDT and CDR2 YNNKEL (reference sequence). CDR3 in DNA: TGTGCCAGCAGCCACCCGGGGACAGGGCCTGGGGAGACCCAGTACTTC. Protein: CASSHPGTGPGETQYF.

This clonotype was counted between two and nine times. The CDR3 DNA follows: TGCGCCAGCAGCCAACCCGGAGGTGGAGGGACACCGGGACAGACCCAGTACTTC. This encodes CASSQPGGGGTPGQTQYF. The chain recombines TRBV4-1 with TRBJ2-5; the D call may be TRBD1 or TRBD2 (6 bases each). Germline V gene data show CDR1 as MGHRA and CDR2 as YSYEKL. The CDR3 runs 18 residues. Deletions cut 2 bases from V and 6 bases from J, with 25 bases between.

This clonotype was counted ten times or more. CDR3 coding DNA: TGTGCCAGCAGCCGGGGGGCCCAGGAGGAAAAACTGTTTTTT. Translated, it gives CASSRGAQEEKLFF. This chain uses TRBV14 with TRBJ1-4; tentatively, D is TRBD1 (6 bases). The CDR3 runs 14 residues. V was shortened by 4 bases and J by 8 bases, with 14 bases between the two germline ends. The V gene's germline CDR1 is SGHDN and CDR2 FVKESK.

This clonotype was picked up many times. This chain joins TRBV29-1 and TRBJ2-3; TRBD2 aligns across 13 bases. Germline values: CDR1 SQVTM, CDR2 ANQGSEA. The CDR3 runs to 15 residues. V trimming: 3 bases; J trimming: 6 bases; junction bases outside the gene matches: 6. The DNA for the CDR3 is TGCAGCGTTGAGAGACTAGCGGGAGGAACTGATACGCAGTATTTT. Translated: CSVERLAGGTDTQYF.

This clonotype has more than one count but fewer than ten. The chain carries TRBV12-3 or TRBV12-4 and TRBJ1-4; D is uncertain. Trimming cost V 3 bases and J 8 bases, with 13 bases left between them. This CDR3 is built from 14 residues. The CDR3 DNA follows: TGTGCCAGCAGTTTCAAGACGGCCAGAGAAAAACTGTTTTTT. It specifies CASSFKTAREKLFF.

The chain uses TRBV7-2 and TRBJ2-7; 8 nucleotides match TRBD2. The trim removed 4 bases at V and 6 bases at J, leaving 5 bases unmatched. Germline V lookup: CDR1 SGHTA, CDR2 FQGNSA. The CDR3 sequence is 13 residues long. This CDR3 reads CASSSQRESEQYF. The CDR3, as DNA: TGTGCCAGCAGCTCCCAGCGGGAGTCCGAGCAGTACTTC.

J is TRBJ2-7 and V is TRBV7-2; no clear D. Trimming took off 5 bases at V and 6 bases at J, with 14 bases between the two ends. CDR1 is SGHTA and CDR2 is FQGNSA in the germline V gene. This CDR3 comprises 13 residues. CDR3 region: CASSHAWVSEQYF. The CDR3 region has the DNA TGTGCCAGCAGCCACGCTTGGGTTTCCGAGCAGTACTTC. Full variable domain (remainder filled in from reference TRBV7-2 and TRBJ2-7): GAGVSQSPSNKVTEKGKDVELRCDPISGHTALYWYRQSLGQGLEFLIYFQGNSAPDKSGLPSDRFSAERTGGSVSTLTIQRTQQEDSAVYLCASSHAWVSEQYFGPGTRLTVT.

This rearrangement joins TRBV12-3 or TRBV12-4 to TRBJ1-1; D uncertain. The length of the CDR3 is 13 residues. Trimming cost V 4 bases and J 4 bases, with 10 bases left between them. The CDR3 loop reads CASSSMGSTEAFF. The CDR3 DNA is TGTGCCAGCAGTTCCATGGGGTCCACTGAAGCTTTCTTT.

A few counts support this clonotype. The rearrangement uses TRBV27 and TRBJ2-1, with 7 positions matching TRBD2. The CDR3 is 14 amino acids. Germline values: CDR1 MNHEY, CDR2 SMNVEV (reference sequence). V dropped 6 bases and J dropped 6; count of bases not matched to a gene: 8. CDR3 in DNA: TGTGCCAGCAGATCCGGACTAGGGCTCAATGAGCAGTTCTTC. This sequence encodes CASRSGLGLNEQFF.

This clonotype has just a few counts. This sequence joins TRBV18 and TRBJ2-2; D is uncertain. The CDR3 loop spans 13 amino acids. Germline-derived CDR1 and CDR2 are KGHSH and LQKENI. Trimming took off 5 bases at V and 6 bases at J, with 10 bases between the two ends. The CDR3 sequence is CASSTQRAGELFF. CDR3 nucleotides: TGTGCCAGCTCAACGCAAAGGGCCGGGGAGCTGTTTTTT.

The gene calls are TRBV6-5 and TRBJ2-2; 7 bases fit TRBD1. The V and J ends lost 2 bases and 6 bases, in that order; junction bases with no gene match: 3. The CDR3 is made up of 14 amino acids. From germline, CDR1 is MNHEY and CDR2 SVGAGI. This CDR3 is CASSYERGPGELFF. CDR3 DNA sequence: TGTGCCAGCAGTTACGAAAGGGGGCCCGGGGAGCTGTTTTTT.

This clonotype was counted at least ten times. J is TRBJ2-3 and V is TRBV29-1; weak D call: TRBD1 (5 bases). This CDR3 comprises 12 residues. Per germline, CDR1 SQVTM and CDR2 ANQGSEA. Trimming shortened V by 5 bases and J by 3 bases, and 9 bases separated the two germline ends. The CDR3 DNA reads as TGCAGCGTTAAAAGGGGAACAGATACGCAGTATTTT. It is translated as CSVKRGTDTQYF.

This clonotype was detected only a few times. V and J are TRBV5-4 and TRBJ2-1; the match to TRBD2 covers 8 bases. The CDR3 spans 14 residues. Trimming cost V 1 base and J 10 bases; bases outside gene matches: 7. Germline V CDR1 and CDR2: SGHNT, YYREEE (reference sequence). In DNA form, the CDR3 reads TGTGCCAGCAGCTTGCCGGGAGGGCTAGGGGAGCAGTTCTTC. This gives the protein CASSLPGGLGEQFF.

This clonotype was seen more than once but under ten times. J is TRBJ2-7 and V is TRBV5-1, with a possible D match to TRBD1 (6 bases). The CDR3 has 15 residues. Trimming shortened V by 1 base and J by 3 bases, and 14 bases separated the two germline ends. The germline CDR1 and CDR2 sequences are SGHRS and YFSETQ. As DNA, the CDR3 is TGCGCCAGCAGCTTGAAGTTGGACAGTCTCTACGAGCAGTACTTC. Encoded protein: CASSLKLDSLYEQYF.

This clonotype was recorded a few times. The chain uses TRBV6-6 and TRBJ2-7; the D gene could be TRBD1 or TRBD2 (6 bases each). The CDR3 has 14 amino acids. Between the trimmed V and J ends, which lost 5 bases and 2 bases, there was a span of 13 bases. The germline V gene encodes CDR1 MNHNY and CDR2 SVGAGI (reference sequence). The CDR3 sequence is CASSRDWDTYEQYF. CDR3 bases: TGTGCCAGCAGTCGGGACTGGGACACCTACGAGCAGTACTTC.

V and J are TRBV24-1 and TRBJ2-3, with TRBD1 matching over 9 bases. Germline V gene data show CDR1 as KGHDR and CDR2 as SFDVKD. The V segment lost 9 bases and the J segment 4 bases; nucleotides outside the gene matches: 4. CDR3 length: 13 amino acids. As DNA, the CDR3 is TGTGCCACCGAGGACAGGGGCGCAGATACGCAGTATTTT. The encoded protein is CATEDRGADTQYF.

The sample holds many counts of this clonotype. This chain joins TRBV11-3 and TRBJ1-2; tentatively, D is TRBD1 (6 bases). This CDR3 has 14 residues. Germline V gene lookup returns CDR1 SGHNT and CDR2 YENEEA. The V and J ends lost 3 bases and 8 bases respectively, with 16 bases between them. The DNA of the CDR3 is TGTGCCAGCAGCTTCGGTACAGGGCTGAACGGCTACACCTTC. Its translation is CASSFGTGLNGYTF.

J is TRBJ2-7 and V is TRBV3-1, with TRBD2 matching 7 bases. The CDR3 contains 15 residues. Germline values: CDR1 LGHDT, CDR2 YNNKEL (reference sequence). Trimming at V came to 4 bases and at J to 0 bases, leaving 6 bases not matched to a gene. The CDR3 sequence: CASSPGGSYSYEQYF. CDR3 nucleotide sequence: TGTGCCAGCAGCCCCGGGGGGTCCTACTCCTACGAGCAGTACTTC.

The gene calls are TRBV12-3 or TRBV12-4 and TRBJ2-3; tentatively, D is TRBD1 or TRBD2 (5 bases each). CDR3 length: 16 residues. The V end was cut by 7 bases, the J end by 0 bases, with 17 bases between. CDR3 in amino acids: CASTPGTSSSTDTQYF. The CDR3 nucleotides read TGTGCCAGCACCCCCGGGACGTCGTCTAGCACAGATACGCAGTATTTT.

The V gene is TRBV20-1, the J gene TRBJ2-3, with 10 bases identical to TRBD2. With V trimmed by 4 bases and J by 4 bases, 8 bases remained unmatched. This CDR3 has 15 residues. Looked up from germline, CDR1 is DFQATT and CDR2 is SNEGSKA (reference sequence). The CDR3 DNA follows: TGCAGTGCTACAGTGCAGCGGGAGGGCGCAGATACGCAGTATTTT. Its translation: CSATVQREGADTQYF.

A few counts support this clonotype. This chain links TRBV5-1 with TRBJ2-5; a possible D gene is TRBD2 (6 bases). In germline, CDR1 is SGHRS, CDR2 YFSETQ. The CDR3 has 14 residues. Trimming shortened V by 0 bases and J by 2 bases, and 8 bases separated the two germline ends. CDR3 nucleotides: TGCGCCAGCAGCTTGGCCGCGGGGCAAGAGACCCAGTACTTC. This sequence encodes CASSLAAGQETQYF. Variable domain in full (rest from reference TRBV5-1 and TRBJ2-5): KAGVTQTPRYLIKTRGQQVTLSCSPISGHRSVSWYQQTPGQGLQFLFEYFSETQRNKGNFPGRFSGRQFSNSRSEMNVSTLELGDSALYLCASSLAAGQETQYFGPGTRLLVL.